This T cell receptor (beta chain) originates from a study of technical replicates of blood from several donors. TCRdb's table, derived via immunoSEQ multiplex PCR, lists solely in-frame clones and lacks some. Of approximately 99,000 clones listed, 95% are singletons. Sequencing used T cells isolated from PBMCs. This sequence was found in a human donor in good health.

CDR3 loop: CASKQGEFTGELFF. CDR3 nucleotides: TGTGCCAGCAAACAGGGAGAATTCACCGGGGAGCTGTTTTTT. This sequence joins TRBV6-4 and TRBJ2-2; D perhaps matches TRBD1 (6 bases). This CDR3 has 14 residues. Germline V gene sequence: CDR1 MRHNA, CDR2 SNTAGT. Trimming removed 7 bases at V and 4 bases at J, with 13 bases between.